The 28 T cell receptor beta chains below were found in one sample sequenced in a study of early T cells in non-severe SARS-CoV-2 infection. TCRdb called the 5' RACE reads again in MiXCR, with one record for every CDR3 protein. Of approximately 71,000 distinct CDR3 sequences listed, about 11% were seen once; the top ten hold approximately 5.9%. Sample: whole blood. The receptors originated from an adult who was a healthcare worker with PCR-confirmed SARS-CoV-2 infection or an uninfected control (not recorded which).

This chain joins TRBV28 and TRBJ1-1; maybe TRBD1 (6 bases). This CDR3 region has 16 residues. Germline loops: CDR1 MDHEN, CDR2 SYDVKM. V lost 3 bases, J lost 5 bases, and 19 bases lay in between. In DNA form, the CDR3 reads TGTGCCAGCAGTTTCCATACCAACAGGGCCCTGACTGAAGCTTTCTTT. This gives the protein CASSFHTNRALTEAFF. Together with reference TRBV28 and TRBJ1-1, the CDR3 gives the full variable domain: DVKVTQSSRYLVKRTGEKVFLECVQDMDHENMFWYRQDPGLGLRLIYFSYDVKMKEKGDIPEGYSVSREKKERFSLILESASTNQTSMYLCASSFHTNRALTEAFFGQGTRLTVV.

This clonotype was observed a few times. V usage is TRBV3-1 and J usage is TRBJ2-1, with 14 nucleotides matching TRBD2. Germline lookup yields CDR1 LGHDT and CDR2 YNNKEL (reference sequence). Unmatched junction bases numbered 9, after V lost 4 bases and J lost 10 bases. CDR3 length: 16 amino acids. CDR3 coding DNA: TGTGCCAGCAGCCGACAGACTAGCGGGAGGGCCGGAGAGCAGTTCTTC. Translating gives CASSRQTSGRAGEQFF.

This clonotype was recorded a few times. The chain uses TRBV6-6 and TRBJ2-5, with 10 bases lining up with TRBD2. Trimming cost V 2 bases and J 4 bases; bases outside gene matches: 1. This CDR3 comprises 14 residues. The V gene's germline CDR1 is MNHNY and CDR2 SVGAGI (reference sequence). The CDR3 region is CASSYASGGETQYF. The CDR3 coding sequence is TGTGCCAGCAGTTACGCTAGCGGGGGAGAGACCCAGTACTTC.

This clonotype was seen a handful of times. DNA of the CDR3: TGTGCCAGCGGACAGGGTGGGATTTGGCCCCAGCATTTT. Its protein product is CASGQGGIWPQHF. The genes are TRBV12-3 or TRBV12-4 and TRBJ1-5, with 8 bases identical to TRBD1. Trimming took 8 bases from V and 9 from J; bases not matched to a gene: 9. The CDR3 is 13 residues long.

This clonotype was picked up a small number of times. The V call is TRBV3-1, the J call TRBJ1-3; no definite D call. V lost 0 bases and J lost 4, with 10 bases in between. Looked up from germline, CDR1 is LGHDT and CDR2 is YNNKEL (reference sequence). CDR3 length: 15 amino acids. Written as DNA, the CDR3 is TGTGCCAGCAGCCAAGAAACGAACGGCGGAAACACCATATATTTT. Amino acid sequence: CASSQETNGGNTIYF.

This chain uses TRBV5-1 with TRBJ2-7; a weak D match, TRBD1 (6 bases). The CDR3 runs 12 residues. Germline CDR1 and CDR2: SGHRS and YFSETQ. Trimming cost V 1 base and J 6 bases, with 8 bases left between them. The CDR3 DNA follows: TGCGCCAGCAGCTTGACAGGGAGCGAGCAGTACTTC. Translated: CASSLTGSEQYF.

The rearrangement joins TRBV2 to TRBJ2-3; D not resolved. Deletions cut 7 bases from V and 4 bases from J, with 6 bases between. The CDR3 contains 11 residues. In germline, CDR1 is SNHLY, CDR2 FYNNEI. The CDR3 loop reads CASNLADTQYF. The DNA of the CDR3 is TGTGCCAGCAACCTGGCAGATACGCAGTATTTT.

Ten or more counts support this clonotype. The chain links TRBV28 to TRBJ2-5; D is undetermined. The CDR3 covers 13 residues. V was shortened by 3 bases and J by 2 bases, with 7 bases between the two germline ends. CDR1 MDHEN and CDR2 SYDVKM come from the germline V gene. CDR3 sequence reads: CASSFWGQETQYF. The DNA of the CDR3 is TGTGCCAGCAGTTTCTGGGGTCAAGAGACCCAGTACTTC.

This clonotype was seen ten or more times. This rearrangement joins TRBV5-1 to TRBJ2-7; 7 bases agree with TRBD2. Germline CDR1 reads SGHRS; CDR2 reads YFSETQ. J lost 3 bases, V lost 0 bases, and 3 bases had no gene match. The CDR3 extends over 14 amino acids. For the CDR3, the DNA is TGCGCCAGCAGCTTGGACGGGACTATCTACGAGCAGTACTTC. Translation gives CASSLDGTIYEQYF.

This clonotype was found a few times. This chain uses TRBV12-3 or TRBV12-4 with TRBJ1-5; D uncertain. V lost 3 bases, J lost 6 bases, and 6 bases lay in between. This CDR3 spans 12 amino acids. CDR3 nucleotide sequence: TGTGCCAGCAGTTTGTCAGGTCAGCCCCAGCATTTT. Translated: CASSLSGQPQHF.

The chain recombines TRBV28 with TRBJ1-5; 7 bases line up with TRBD1. CDR3 length: 14 residues. With V trimmed by 4 bases and J by 7 bases, 7 bases remained unmatched. Germline lookup yields CDR1 MDHEN and CDR2 SYDVKM. DNA for the CDR3: TGTGCCAGCAGTTCCACAGGGGACTGGCAGCCCCAGCATTTT. Translated, it gives CASSSTGDWQPQHF.

This clonotype was counted ten times or more. The chain has TRBV15 and TRBJ1-6; 10 nucleotides line up with TRBD1. The CDR3 is 13 residues long. CDR1 LNHNV and CDR2 YYDKDF come from the germline V gene (reference sequence). J was trimmed by 9 bases and V by 8 bases; bases with no gene match: 4. CDR3 DNA sequence: TGTGCCACCCAGGGGACAGGGGCTTCACCCCTCCACTTT. Its translation: CATQGTGASPLHF.

The rearrangement uses TRBV3-1 and TRBJ2-7; D gene ambiguous. Germline values: CDR1 LGHDT, CDR2 YNNKEL (reference sequence). The length of the CDR3 is 15 residues. V gave up 0 bases and J gave up 4 bases, with 13 bases separating them. This CDR3 is CASSQDSVPDYEQYF. DNA for the CDR3: TGTGCCAGCAGCCAAGATTCGGTTCCGGATTACGAGCAGTACTTC.

V gene TRBV7-9 combines with J gene TRBJ2-5; 10 bases map to TRBD1. The CDR3 is 15 amino acids. V shed 6 bases and J 4 bases; nucleotides not matched to a gene: 8. Looked up from germline, CDR1 is SEHNR and CDR2 is FQNEAQ (reference sequence). CDR3: CASSPGTGDLETQYF. CDR3 coding DNA: TGTGCCAGCAGTCCCGGGACAGGGGATCTAGAGACCCAGTACTTC.

The V gene is TRBV28, the J gene TRBJ2-7; TRBD2 is a possible D gene (6 bases). V lost 2 bases, J lost 2 bases, and 10 bases lay in between. The germline CDR1 and CDR2 sequences are MDHEN and SYDVKM. This CDR3 comprises 14 residues. The CDR3 loop is CASSLSSGAYEQYF. The CDR3 bases are TGTGCCAGCAGTTTAAGTAGCGGCGCCTACGAGCAGTACTTC.

The chain couples TRBV6-1 to TRBJ1-6; D might be TRBD1 (5 bases). V lost 6 bases to trimming and J lost 11 bases, with 20 bases between them. The germline V gene has CDR1 MNHNS and CDR2 SASEGT. CDR3 length: 15 amino acids. CDR3 sequence (DNA): TGTGCCAGCAGCCAAATGGGACTCCGAGGGCCACCCCTCCACTTT. Its translation: CASSQMGLRGPPLHF.

The chain links TRBV6-1 to TRBJ2-5; perhaps TRBD1 as D (6 bases). Between the trimmed V and J ends, which lost 3 bases and 4 bases, there was a span of 12 bases. This CDR3 contains 14 residues. CDR1 is MNHNS, CDR2 SASEGT, per germline. The DNA for the CDR3 is TGTGCCAGCAGTGATGGTGGGGGCGCAGAGACCCAGTACTTC. It is translated as CASSDGGGAETQYF.

This clonotype showed up many times. The chain has TRBV11-2 and TRBJ2-3; the D is unclear. Germline V gene data show CDR1 as SGHAT and CDR2 as FQNNGV. The CDR3 extends over 15 amino acids. The V and J ends lost 6 bases and 0 bases respectively, with 13 bases between them. The CDR3 region is CASRVVPTSTDTQYF. The CDR3 DNA sequence: TGTGCCAGCAGAGTAGTTCCTACTAGCACAGATACGCAGTATTTT.

This clonotype was detected once. This chain links TRBV20-1 with TRBJ1-3; D gene ambiguous. Trimming shortened V by 5 bases and J by 0 bases, and 11 bases separated the two germline ends. Per the germline V gene, CDR1 is DFQATT and CDR2 is SNEGSKA (reference sequence). The CDR3 is made up of 14 amino acids. In nucleotides, the CDR3 is TGCAGTGCTTACACTGCCGTCTCTGGAAACACCATATATTTT. As protein: CSAYTAVSGNTIYF.

The chain couples TRBV4-1 to TRBJ2-1; D remains ambiguous. This CDR3 has 14 amino acids. The V end lost 1 base, the J end lost 6 bases, and 10 bases lay between the germline ends. CDR1 and CDR2 from the germline V gene are MGHRA and YSYEKL. The chain's CDR3 is CASSQVSFFNEQFF. The CDR3 coding sequence is TGCGCCAGCAGCCAAGTCTCATTCTTCAATGAGCAGTTCTTC.

The genes are TRBV28 and TRBJ2-1; TRBD2 aligns across 11 bases. Germline V CDR1 and CDR2: MDHEN, SYDVKM. Trimming at V came to 5 bases and at J to 4 bases, leaving 7 bases not matched to a gene. CDR3 length: 16 amino acids. DNA for the CDR3: TGTGCCAGCAGTCCGGTCGGACTAGCGGGTTACAATGAGCAGTTCTTC. Its protein product is CASSPVGLAGYNEQFF.

V gene TRBV12-3 or TRBV12-4 combines with J gene TRBJ1-6; D may be TRBD1 (6 bases). The ends were cut back, 5 bases at V and 9 bases at J, with 14 bases in the middle. This CDR3 comprises 14 residues. CDR3 amino acids: CASSPQGSRSPLHF. In DNA form, the CDR3 reads TGTGCCAGCAGTCCACAGGGTTCGCGTTCACCCCTCCACTTT.

The chain employs TRBV6-5 and TRBJ2-3, with D hard to call. Looked up from germline, CDR1 is MNHEY and CDR2 is SVGAGI. V was pared by 3 bases and J by 2 bases, with 9 bases between. The CDR3 sequence is 14 residues long. The CDR3 protein is CASSYRADTDTQYF. The CDR3 DNA is TGTGCCAGCAGTTATAGGGCGGACACAGATACGCAGTATTTT.

The rearrangement uses TRBV11-2 and TRBJ1-1; 8 positions match TRBD1. V trimming: 0 bases; J trimming: 11 bases; junction bases outside the gene matches: 5. Germline V gene lookup returns CDR1 SGHAT and CDR2 FQNNGV. There are 13 residues in the CDR3. CDR3 region: CASSLDSQGAAFF. The CDR3 nucleotides read TGTGCCAGCAGCTTAGATTCGCAGGGGGCGGCTTTCTTT.

This clonotype has more than one count but fewer than ten. The chain combines TRBV6-7 with TRBJ2-1, with 8 bases matching TRBD2. TRBV6-7 is given ORF status, its function remaining uncertain. V lost 0 bases to trimming and J lost 6 bases; unmatched junction nucleotides: 4. The CDR3 covers 15 residues. The CDR3 here is CASSYSAGGGNEQFF. The CDR3 DNA is TGTGCCAGCAGTTACTCCGCGGGGGGTGGCAATGAGCAGTTCTTC.

This chain connects TRBV28 to TRBJ1-2; D is uncertain. Germline values: CDR1 MDHEN, CDR2 SYDVKM. This CDR3 comprises 13 residues. Trimming took 2 bases from V and 0 from J, leaving 4 bases between them. CDR3 sequence: CASSLRANYGYTF. The CDR3 DNA follows: TGTGCCAGCAGTTTAAGAGCTAACTATGGCTACACCTTC.

This clonotype was detected only a few times. The CDR3 nucleotides read TGTGCCAGCAGTTCCCCCCCAGCGGGAGCGTCCTACGAGCAGTACTTC. Its protein is CASSSPPAGASYEQYF. This chain joins TRBV28 and TRBJ2-7, with 8 positions matching TRBD2. Germline V gene data show CDR1 as MDHEN and CDR2 as SYDVKM. J was trimmed by 1 base and V by 4 bases; bases with no gene match: 9. There are 16 residues in the CDR3.

This clonotype was recorded a few times. V gene TRBV6-1 combines with J gene TRBJ1-4; D unresolved. V lost 6 bases to trimming and J lost 8 bases, with 10 bases between them. Germline V gene data show CDR1 as MNHNS and CDR2 as SASEGT. CDR3 length: 12 residues. CDR3 sequence reads: CASRRTREKLFF. The CDR3 DNA reads TGTGCCAGCAGGAGGACCAGGGAAAAACTGTTTTTT.